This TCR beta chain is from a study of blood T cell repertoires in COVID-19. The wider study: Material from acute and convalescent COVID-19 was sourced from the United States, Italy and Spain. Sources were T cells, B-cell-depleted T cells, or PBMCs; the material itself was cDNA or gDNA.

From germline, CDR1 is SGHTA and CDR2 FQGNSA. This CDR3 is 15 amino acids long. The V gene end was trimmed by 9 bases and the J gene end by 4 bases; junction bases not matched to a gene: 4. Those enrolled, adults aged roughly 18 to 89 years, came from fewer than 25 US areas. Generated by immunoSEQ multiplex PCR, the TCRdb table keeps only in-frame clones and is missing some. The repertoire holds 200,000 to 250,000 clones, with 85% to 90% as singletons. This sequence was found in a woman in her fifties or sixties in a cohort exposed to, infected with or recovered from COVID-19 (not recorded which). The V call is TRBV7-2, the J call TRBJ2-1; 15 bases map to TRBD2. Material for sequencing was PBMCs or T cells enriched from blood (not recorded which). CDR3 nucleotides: TGTGCCAGTCGGACTAGCGGGGGGGAATACAATGAGCAGTTCTTC. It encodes CASRTSGGEYNEQFF.